Presented here are 19 T cell receptor beta chains from one specimen sequenced in a study of glioma-infiltrating T cells. The iRepertoire nested amplicon-rescue multiplex PCR amplified TCR alpha and beta CDR3s from RNA. Via MiXCR, TCRdb re-called the multiplex PCR reads, giving one row per CDR3 protein. The table has 150,000 to 200,000 distinct CDR3 sequences, more than 35% seen once. Sequenced: glioma tissue, nonneoplastic brain tissue, or PBMCs (not recorded which). The receptors shown here come from a human donor with low-grade glioma or glioblastoma, undergoing nonglioma brain surgery, or in good health (not recorded which).

With regard to this clonotype: It may be a read error: a sequence one base away is much more abundant. The chain uses TRBV29-1 and TRBJ2-1; the D gene is possibly TRBD2 (6 bases). The CDR3 has 12 residues. CDR1 and CDR2 (germline): SQVTM, ANQGSEA. CDR3 residues: CSVAVAVNEQLF. The CDR3 nucleotides are TGCAGCGTTGCGGTAGCGGTCAATGAGCAGCTCTTC.

A few counts support this clonotype. This sequence joins TRBV7-9 and TRBJ2-3; D possibly corresponds to TRBD1 (6 bases). The V end was cut by 3 bases, the J end by 2 bases, with 12 bases between. CDR3 size: 15 residues. The germline gives CDR1 SEHNR, CDR2 FQNEAQ (reference sequence). The CDR3 is CASSFYRTDTDTQYF. The CDR3 DNA reads as TGTGCCAGCAGCTTTTACAGGACAGACACAGATACGCAGTATTTT.

CDR3 in DNA: TGTGCCAGCAGCCACCCAGGTGCAGACAGGGTCCAAAAGAGCTCCTACAATGAGCAGTTCTTC. It encodes CASSHPGADRVQKSSYNEQFF. The chain joins TRBV4-2 to TRBJ2-1; 7 bases match TRBD1. The CDR3 spans 21 residues. The germline V gene has CDR1 LGHNA and CDR2 YNFKEQ. The J segment lost 0 bases and the V segment lost 3 bases, leaving 20 bases of the junction unmatched.

Concerning this clonotype itself: It may be a read error: a sequence one base away is much more abundant. This chain connects TRBV28 to TRBJ2-7, with D unresolved. CDR3 size: 15 residues. Germline V gene data show CDR1 as MDHEN and CDR2 as SYDVKM. The CDR3 loop reads CARSLLDGSPYEQYF. The CDR3 DNA reads TGTGCCCGCAGTTTGTTGGACGGCTCCCCTTACGAGCAGTACTTC.

This clonotype has a handful of counts. A much larger clone differs by one base, so this may be a read error. The CDR3 DNA sequence: TGTGCCAGCAGTTACCTCAGGACTAGAGGGAAGGGGAATGAGCAGTTCTTC. The encoded protein is CASSYLRTRGKGNEQFF. This chain links TRBV6-5 with TRBJ2-1; TRBD2 matches at 7 bases. Germline V gene lookup returns CDR1 MNHEY and CDR2 SVGAGI. The CDR3 runs to 17 residues. The junction had 14 bases not matched to a gene; V was cut back by 2 bases and J by 7 bases.

Concerning this clonotype itself: A read error may explain this, as a much larger clone is one base away. The V call is TRBV10-3, the J call TRBJ2-3; no firm D call. The CDR3 is made up of 13 amino acids. Germline values: CDR1 ENHRY, CDR2 SYGVKD. In DNA, the CDR3 is TGTGCCATCAGTGACTACAGCCGAGATACGAAGTATTTT. It specifies CAISDYSRDTKYF.

In the case of this clonotype: Since a much larger clone is just one base distant, this may be a read error. V is TRBV28 and J is TRBJ1-4, with unresolved D. Germline V gene sequence: CDR1 MDHEN, CDR2 SYDVKM. There are 13 residues in the CDR3. V lost 4 bases to trimming and J lost 8 bases, with 11 bases between them. The CDR3 DNA sequence: TGTGCCAGCAGTTCCTCCTCAGCCGAAAAACTGTTTTTT. Translation gives CASSSSSAEKLFF.

A word on this clonotype: A much larger clone differs by one base, so this may be a read error. The chain carries TRBV20-1 and TRBJ2-5; 8 nucleotides match TRBD1. The CDR3 length is 13 residues. The germline CDR1 and CDR2 sequences are DFQATT and SNEGSKA (reference sequence). CDR3 DNA sequence: TGCAGTGCTGTAGCAGGGGGCGTCGAGACCAAGTACTTC. It codes for CSAVAGGVETKYF.

The chain links TRBV18 to TRBJ2-1; 10 nucleotides align to TRBD2. Germline CDR1 reads KGHSH; CDR2 reads LQKENI. This CDR3 has 19 residues. The trim removed 6 bases at V and 8 bases at J, leaving 22 bases unmatched. The CDR3 DNA reads TGTGCCAGCTCCCGTTCGTCCGTAACTAGCGGGATGTCTATTTATGAGCAGTTCTTC. Residues: CASSRSSVTSGMSIYEQFF.

Remarks on this clonotype: The CDR3 does not end in the conserved phenylalanine or tryptophan, so this is likely a read error. J is TRBJ2-3 and V is TRBV6-2 or TRBV6-3, with a possible D match to TRBD2 (6 bases). The CDR3 runs 16 residues. Per the germline V gene, CDR1 is MNHEY and CDR2 is SVGEGT. CDR3 nucleotides: TGTGCCAGCAGAAAATGGACTACCTCCTCCACAGGTACGCAGTATTAT. It encodes CASRKWTTSSTGTQYY.

This clonotype has a count of ten or more. In DNA, the CDR3 is TGTGCCACCAGCAGACGCGGACAGGGACCATATGGCTACACCTTC. Residues: CATSRRGQGPYGYTF. The J gene is TRBJ1-2, the V gene TRBV15, with 8 nucleotides matching TRBD1. The junction had 7 bases not matched to a gene; V was cut back by 2 bases and J by 5 bases. The CDR3 contains 15 residues. Germline-derived CDR1 and CDR2 are LNHNV and YYDKDF (reference sequence).

This clonotype was picked up many times. The chain recombines TRBV28 with TRBJ2-2; 7 bases align to TRBD2. V trimming: 8 bases; J trimming: 1 base; junction bases outside the gene matches: 7. The CDR3 has 15 amino acids. From germline, CDR1 is MDHEN and CDR2 SYDVKM. The CDR3 DNA reads TGTGCCAGCGGGAGGGCTCCGTTGAACACCGGGGAGCTGTTTTTT. Translating it yields CASGRAPLNTGELFF.

In the case of this clonotype: It may be a read error: a sequence one base away is much more abundant. The genes are TRBV3-1 and TRBJ1-1; D may be TRBD1 (5 bases). With 0 bases removed from V and 7 bases from J, the gap between germline ends came to 12 bases. The CDR3 runs 14 residues. Germline V gene lookup returns CDR1 LGHDT and CDR2 YNNKEL (reference sequence). The CDR3 here is CASSQDKGRHEAFF. In DNA form, the CDR3 reads TGTGCCAGCAGCCAAGATAAGGGGAGACATGAAGCTTTCTTT. The whole variable domain, filled in from reference TRBV3-1 and TRBJ1-1, reads DTAVSQTPKYLVTQMGNDKSIKCEQNLGHDTMYWYKQDSKKFLKIMFSYNNKELIINETVPNRFSPKSPDKAHLNLHINSLELGDSAVYFCASSQDKGRHEAFFGQGTRLTVV.

The chain joins TRBV7-6 to TRBJ1-2; no reliable D call. This CDR3 comprises 13 residues. The germline CDR1 and CDR2 sequences are SGHVS and FNYEAQ. The V gene lost 1 base and the J gene lost 5 bases, with 8 bases spanning the gap. CDR3 sequence (DNA): TGTGCCAGCAGCTTAGGGCGGAAATATGGCTACACCTTC. Amino acid sequence: CASSLGRKYGYTF.

CDR3 loop: CASHSQGGQFF. The CDR3 nucleotides are TGTGCCAGTCATTCGCAGGGTGGGCAGTTCTTC. This chain links TRBV19 with TRBJ2-1, with D possibly matching TRBD1 (5 bases). There are 11 residues in the CDR3. Germline loops: CDR1 LNHDA, CDR2 SQIVND (reference sequence). V lost 8 bases and J 12 bases, leaving 14 bases between the germline ends.

Details on this clonotype: Just one base apart from a much larger clone, this may be a read error. The chain is built from TRBV5-4 and TRBJ2-3, with a tentative D call TRBD2 (6 bases). The CDR3 extends over 15 amino acids. Germline values: CDR1 SGHNT, CDR2 YYREEE (reference sequence). DNA of the CDR3: TGTGCCAGCAACTCCGGGACTCCCCGGGGAGATACGCAGTCTTTT. This translates into CASNSGTPRGDTQSF.

This chain links TRBV6-2 or TRBV6-3 with TRBJ2-1; D ambiguous. Looked up from germline, CDR1 is MNHEY and CDR2 is SVGEGT. The CDR3 is 12 amino acids. V was clipped by 2 bases and J by 8 bases, with 7 bases between them. CDR3 residues: CASSYDRYEQFF. The CDR3 nucleotides read TGTGCCAGCAGTTACGATCGCTATGAGCAGTTCTTC.

The table lists this clonotype with many counts. The chain is built from TRBV20-1 and TRBJ2-7, with D tentatively TRBD2 (5 bases). Germline V gene sequence: CDR1 DFQATT, CDR2 SNEGSKA (reference sequence). The CDR3 runs to 12 residues. V lost 3 bases, J lost 5 bases, and 11 bases lay in between. DNA for the CDR3: TGCAGTGCTAGTTTCGGACTCAACGAGCAGTACTTC. Translating it yields CSASFGLNEQYF.

This clonotype was seen a few times. The V and J genes are TRBV12-3 or TRBV12-4 and TRBJ2-3; TRBD2 aligns across 12 bases. J was trimmed by 3 bases and V by 4 bases; bases with no gene match: 8. This CDR3 has 17 residues. CDR3 bases: TGTGCCAGCAGTTCTAGCGGGAGGGCCTTGGGAACAGATACGCAGTATTTT. Protein sequence: CASSSSGRALGTDTQYF.